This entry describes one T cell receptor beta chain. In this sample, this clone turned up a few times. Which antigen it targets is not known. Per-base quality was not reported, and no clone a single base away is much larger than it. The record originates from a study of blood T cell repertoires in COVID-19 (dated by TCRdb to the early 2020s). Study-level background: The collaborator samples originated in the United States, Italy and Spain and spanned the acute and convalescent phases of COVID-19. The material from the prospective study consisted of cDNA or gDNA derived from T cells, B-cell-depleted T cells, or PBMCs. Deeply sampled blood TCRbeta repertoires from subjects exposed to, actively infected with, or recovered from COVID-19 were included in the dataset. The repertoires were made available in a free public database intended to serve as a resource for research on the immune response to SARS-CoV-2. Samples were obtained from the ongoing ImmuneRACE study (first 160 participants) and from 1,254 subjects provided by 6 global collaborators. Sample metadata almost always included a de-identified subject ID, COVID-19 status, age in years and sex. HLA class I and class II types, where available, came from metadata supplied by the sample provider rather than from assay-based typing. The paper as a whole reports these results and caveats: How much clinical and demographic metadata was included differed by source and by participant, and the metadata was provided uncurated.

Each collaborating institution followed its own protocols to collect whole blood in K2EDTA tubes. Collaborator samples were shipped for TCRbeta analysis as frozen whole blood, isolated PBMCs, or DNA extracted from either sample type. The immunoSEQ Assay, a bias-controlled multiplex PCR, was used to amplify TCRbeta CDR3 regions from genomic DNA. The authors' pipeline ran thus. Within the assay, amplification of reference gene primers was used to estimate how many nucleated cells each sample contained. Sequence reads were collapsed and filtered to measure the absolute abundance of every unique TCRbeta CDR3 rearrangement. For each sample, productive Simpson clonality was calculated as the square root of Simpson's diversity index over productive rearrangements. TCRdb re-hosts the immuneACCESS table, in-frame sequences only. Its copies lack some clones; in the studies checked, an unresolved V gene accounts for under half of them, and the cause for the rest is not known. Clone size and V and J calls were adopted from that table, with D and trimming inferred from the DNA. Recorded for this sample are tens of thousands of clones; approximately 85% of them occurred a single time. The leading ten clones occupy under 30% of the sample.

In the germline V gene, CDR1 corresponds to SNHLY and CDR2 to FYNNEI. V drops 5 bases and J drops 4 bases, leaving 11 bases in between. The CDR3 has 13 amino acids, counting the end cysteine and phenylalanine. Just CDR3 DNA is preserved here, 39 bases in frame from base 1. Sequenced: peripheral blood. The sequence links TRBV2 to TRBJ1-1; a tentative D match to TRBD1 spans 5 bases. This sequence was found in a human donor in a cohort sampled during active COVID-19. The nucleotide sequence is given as TGTGCCAGCAGTCAGGGAATGGGCACTGAAGCTTTCTTT. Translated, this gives CASSQGMGTEAFF. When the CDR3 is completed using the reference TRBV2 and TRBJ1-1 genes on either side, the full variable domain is EPEVTQTPSHQVTQMGQEVILRCVPISNHLYFYWYRQILGQKVEFLVSFYNNEISEKSEIFDDQFSVERPDGSNFTLKIRSTKLEDSAMYFCASSQGMGTEAFFGQGTRLTVV.